Only a few counts were recorded for the clone carrying this TCR beta chain. Antigen specificity is unknown. The authors ran a second PCR of roughly 6 to 12 cycles using a sample-barcoded 5' primer and a J-beta primer mix. Each cDNA molecule, via a template-switch adaptor with 12 random nucleotides, was tagged. TCRdb reanalysed the 5' RACE reads using MiXCR and keeps one entry per CDR3 protein. The repertoire holds approximately 820,000 distinct CDR3 sequences, with under 55% as singletons. The CDR3 is 15 amino acids. The germline CDR1 and CDR2 sequences are MNHEY and SMNVEV (reference sequence). The entry originates in a study of blood T cells in healthy people across ages. The study, taken as a whole, reports: Donor CMV status was unknown, possibly confounding expanded clonotype changes.

This sequence originates from a man in his 60s in good health. Sequencing was done on a sample of blood. The rearrangement joins TRBV27 to TRBJ1-5; no clear D gene. CDR3 protein: CAKDRGNLSNQPQHF. CDR3 DNA sequence: TGTGCTAAAGACCGAGGGAACCTTAGCAATCAGCCCCAGCATTTT.